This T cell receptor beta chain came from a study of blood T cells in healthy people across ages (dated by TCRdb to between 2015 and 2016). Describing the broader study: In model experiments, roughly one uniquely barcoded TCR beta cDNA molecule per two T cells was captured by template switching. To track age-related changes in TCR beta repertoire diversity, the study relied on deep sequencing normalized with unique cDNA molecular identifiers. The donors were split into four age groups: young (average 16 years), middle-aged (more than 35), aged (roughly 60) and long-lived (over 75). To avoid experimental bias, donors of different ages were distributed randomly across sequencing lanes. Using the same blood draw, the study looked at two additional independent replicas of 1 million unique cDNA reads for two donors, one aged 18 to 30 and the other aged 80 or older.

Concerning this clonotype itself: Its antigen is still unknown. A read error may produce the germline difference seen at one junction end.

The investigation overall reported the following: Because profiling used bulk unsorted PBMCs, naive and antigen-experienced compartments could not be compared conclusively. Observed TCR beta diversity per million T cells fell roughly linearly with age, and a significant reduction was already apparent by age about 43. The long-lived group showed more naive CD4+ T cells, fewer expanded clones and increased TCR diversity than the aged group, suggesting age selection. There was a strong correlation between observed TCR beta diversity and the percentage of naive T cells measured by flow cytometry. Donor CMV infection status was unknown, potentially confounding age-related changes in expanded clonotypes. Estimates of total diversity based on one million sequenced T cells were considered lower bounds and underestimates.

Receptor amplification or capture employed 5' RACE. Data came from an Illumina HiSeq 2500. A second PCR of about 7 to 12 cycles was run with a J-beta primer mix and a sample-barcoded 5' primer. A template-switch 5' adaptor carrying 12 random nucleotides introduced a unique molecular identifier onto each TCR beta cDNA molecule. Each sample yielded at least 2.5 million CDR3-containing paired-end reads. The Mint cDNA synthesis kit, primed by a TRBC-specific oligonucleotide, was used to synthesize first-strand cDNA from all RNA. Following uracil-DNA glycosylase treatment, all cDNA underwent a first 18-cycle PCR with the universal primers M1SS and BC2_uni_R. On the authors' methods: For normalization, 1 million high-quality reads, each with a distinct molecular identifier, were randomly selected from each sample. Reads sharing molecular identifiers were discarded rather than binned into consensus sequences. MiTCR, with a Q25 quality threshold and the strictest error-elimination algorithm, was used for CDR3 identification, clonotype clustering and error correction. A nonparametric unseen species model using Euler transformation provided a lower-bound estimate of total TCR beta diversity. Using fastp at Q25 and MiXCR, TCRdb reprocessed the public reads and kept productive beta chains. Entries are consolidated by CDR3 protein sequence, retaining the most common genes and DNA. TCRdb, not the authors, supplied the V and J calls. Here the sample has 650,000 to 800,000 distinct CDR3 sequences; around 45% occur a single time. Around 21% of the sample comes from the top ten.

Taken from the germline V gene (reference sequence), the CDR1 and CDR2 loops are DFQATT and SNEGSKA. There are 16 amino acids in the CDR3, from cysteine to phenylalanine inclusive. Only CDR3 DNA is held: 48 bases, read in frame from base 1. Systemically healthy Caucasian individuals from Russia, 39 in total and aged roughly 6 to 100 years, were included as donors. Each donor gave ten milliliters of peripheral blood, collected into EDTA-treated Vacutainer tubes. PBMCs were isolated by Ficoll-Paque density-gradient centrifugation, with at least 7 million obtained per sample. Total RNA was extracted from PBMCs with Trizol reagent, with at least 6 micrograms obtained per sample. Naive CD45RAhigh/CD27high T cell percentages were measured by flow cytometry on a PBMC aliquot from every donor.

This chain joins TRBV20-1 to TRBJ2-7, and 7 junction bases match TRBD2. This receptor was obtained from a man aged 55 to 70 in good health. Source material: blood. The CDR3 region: CSANAGTSVGFYERYF. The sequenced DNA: TGCAGTGCTAACGCCGGAACTAGCGTGGGATTCTACGAGCGGTACTTC.